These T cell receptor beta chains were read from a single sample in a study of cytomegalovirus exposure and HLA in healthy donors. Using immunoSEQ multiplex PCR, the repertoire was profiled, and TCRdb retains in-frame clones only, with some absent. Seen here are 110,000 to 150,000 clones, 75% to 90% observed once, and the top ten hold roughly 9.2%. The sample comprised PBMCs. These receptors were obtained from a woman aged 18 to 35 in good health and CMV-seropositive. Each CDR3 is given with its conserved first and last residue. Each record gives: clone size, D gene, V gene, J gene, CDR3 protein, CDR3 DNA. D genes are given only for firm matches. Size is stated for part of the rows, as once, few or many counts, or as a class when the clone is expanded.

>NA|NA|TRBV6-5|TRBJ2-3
CASSYSMRADTQYF
TGTGCCAGCAGTTACTCGATGAGGGCAGATACGCAGTATTTT
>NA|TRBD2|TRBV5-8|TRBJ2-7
CASSFTGGVYEQYF
TGTGCCAGCAGCTTTACGGGGGGGGTCTACGAGCAGTACTTC
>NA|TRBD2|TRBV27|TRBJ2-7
CASSLRLAGAHSYEQYF
TGTGCCAGCAGTTTAAGGTTAGCGGGGGCCCACTCCTACGAGCAGTACTTC
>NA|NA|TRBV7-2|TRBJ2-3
CASSFYSTDTQYF
TGTGCCAGCAGCTTCTACAGCACAGATACGCAGTATTTT
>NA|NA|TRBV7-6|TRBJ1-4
CASSLGHRRDEKLFF
TGTGCCAGCAGCTTAGGGCACAGGAGGGACGAAAAACTGTTTTTT
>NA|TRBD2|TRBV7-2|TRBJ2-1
CASSLRSGAGNEQFF
TGTGCCAGCAGCTTACGTAGCGGGGCTGGGAATGAGCAGTTCTTC
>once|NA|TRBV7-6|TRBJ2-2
CASSQLGTGELFF
TGTGCCAGCAGCCAACTAGGCACCGGGGAGCTGTTTTTT
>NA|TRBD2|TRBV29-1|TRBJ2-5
CSVEIELAGQETQYF
TGCAGCGTTGAAATCGAACTAGCGGGACAAGAGACCCAGTACTTC
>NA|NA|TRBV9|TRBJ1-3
CASSVSGDTIYF
TGTGCCAGCAGCGTCTCGGGAGACACCATATATTTT
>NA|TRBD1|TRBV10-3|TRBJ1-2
CASQGGWGYTF
TGTGCCTCACAGGGGGGATGGGGCTACACCTTC
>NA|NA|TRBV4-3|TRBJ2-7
CASSQVERGEQYF
TGCGCCAGCAGCCAAGTAGAAAGGGGCGAGCAGTACTTC
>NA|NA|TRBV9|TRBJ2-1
CASSVGLNEQFF
TGTGCCAGCAGCGTGGGACTCAATGAGCAGTTCTTC
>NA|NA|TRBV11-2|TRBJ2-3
CASSLAGRSTDTQYF
TGTGCCAGCAGCTTAGCAGGGCGCAGTACAGATACGCAGTATTTT
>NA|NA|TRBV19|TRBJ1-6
CASSSDRFNSPLHF
TGTGCCAGTAGTTCAGACAGGTTCAATTCACCCCTCCACTTT
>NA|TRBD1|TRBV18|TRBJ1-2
CASSGDDRGRYYGYTF
TGTGCCAGCTCAGGCGACGACAGGGGGCGCTACTATGGCTACACCTTC
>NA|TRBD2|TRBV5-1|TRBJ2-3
CASSLGLAGALGTDTQYF
TGCGCCAGCAGCTTGGGTCTAGCGGGGGCCCTAGGCACAGATACGCAGTATTTT
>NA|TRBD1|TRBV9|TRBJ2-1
CASSATGQGVYNEQFF
TGTGCCAGCAGCGCCACGGGACAGGGGGTCTACAATGAGCAGTTCTTC
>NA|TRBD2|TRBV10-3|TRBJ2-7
CAISEVAGYYEQYF
TGTGCCATCAGTGAGGTAGCGGGGTACTACGAGCAGTACTTC
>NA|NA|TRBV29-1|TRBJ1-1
CSVGSGLNTEAFF
TGCAGCGTTGGGTCTGGGCTGAACACTGAAGCTTTCTTT
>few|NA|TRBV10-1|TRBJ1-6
CASSLGVINSPLHF
TGCGCCAGCAGTCTTGGAGTGATTAATTCACCCCTCCACTTT
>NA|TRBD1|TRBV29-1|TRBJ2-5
CSVVRAGGQETQYF
TGCAGCGTTGTCCGGGCAGGGGGCCAAGAGACCCAGTACTTC
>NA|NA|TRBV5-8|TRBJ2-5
CASSLASEETQYF
TGTGCCAGCAGCTTGGCTAGTGAAGAGACCCAGTACTTC
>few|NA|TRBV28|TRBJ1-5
CASNQGGQPQHF
TGTGCCAGCAATCAGGGTGGCCAGCCCCAGCATTTT
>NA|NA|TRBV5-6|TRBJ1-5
CASSGGGPNSNQPQHF
TGTGCCAGCAGTGGGGGGGGCCCTAATAGCAATCAGCCCCAGCATTTT
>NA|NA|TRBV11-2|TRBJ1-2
CASSLGGGKANYGYTF
TGTGCCAGCAGCTTAGGTGGGGGGAAAGCTAACTATGGCTACACCTTC
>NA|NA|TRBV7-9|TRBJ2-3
CASSLGGPLTDTQYF
TGTGCCAGCAGCTTAGGGGGCCCCCTCACAGATACGCAGTATTTT
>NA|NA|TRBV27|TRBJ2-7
CASSLSLALSSYEQYF
TGTGCCAGCAGTTTATCGTTAGCCTTAAGCTCCTACGAGCAGTACTTC